This TCR beta chain came from a study of blood T cell repertoires in COVID-19. About the study: COVID-19 samples from acute and convalescent phases originated in the United States, Italy and Spain.

Profiling relied on immunoSEQ multiplex PCR, and the TCRdb table lists in-frame clones only, not all of them. This sample carries 120,000 to 150,000 clones, 79% of them seen once, and the ten largest clones take over 7%. In germline, CDR1 is SGHNT, CDR2 YENEEA. The V end was cut by 5 bases, the J end by 5 bases, with 18 bases between. The CDR3 runs to 15 residues. V and J are TRBV11-3 and TRBJ2-5; D might be TRBD1 (6 bases). Sequences were obtained from peripheral blood. The TCR was taken from a man aged 50-59 years with active or convalescent COVID-19. CDR3 loop: CASSDISGQPETQYF. CDR3 bases: TGTGCCAGCAGCGATATATCCGGACAGCCGGAGACCCAGTACTTC.